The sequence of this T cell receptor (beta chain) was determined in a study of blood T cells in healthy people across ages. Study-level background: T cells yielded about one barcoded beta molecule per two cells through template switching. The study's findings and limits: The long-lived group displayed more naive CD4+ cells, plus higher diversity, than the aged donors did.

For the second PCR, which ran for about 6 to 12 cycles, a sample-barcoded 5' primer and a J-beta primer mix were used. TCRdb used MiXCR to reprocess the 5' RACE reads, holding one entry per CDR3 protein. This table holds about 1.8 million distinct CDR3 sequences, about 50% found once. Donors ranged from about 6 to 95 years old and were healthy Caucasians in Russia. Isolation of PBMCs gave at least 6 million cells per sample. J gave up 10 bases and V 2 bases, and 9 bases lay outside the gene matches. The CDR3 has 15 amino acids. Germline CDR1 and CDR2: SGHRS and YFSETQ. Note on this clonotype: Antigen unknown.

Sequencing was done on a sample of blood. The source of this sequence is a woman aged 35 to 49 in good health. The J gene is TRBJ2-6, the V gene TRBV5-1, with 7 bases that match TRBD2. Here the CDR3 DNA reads TGCGCCAGCAGCTTTGCGGGAGCCCAGGGAAACGTCCTGACTTTC. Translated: CASSFAGAQGNVLTF.